The sequence of this T cell receptor (beta chain) was determined in a study of radiotherapy plus CTLA-4 blockade in lung cancer. General study findings and limits: Radiotherapy was combined with ipilimumab, and tumor-derived TCR clones then expanded in blood.

A word on this clone: No antigen is known for it.

Clones were read by immunoSEQ multiplex PCR, and TCRdb kept only the in-frame ones, dropping some. The data hold roughly 110,000 clones, with 85% observed a single time. The CDR3 loop spans 13 amino acids. Germline CDR1 and CDR2: SGHTA and FQGNSA. Trimming pared 8 bases from V and 4 bases from J, leaving 14 bases between. Sequenced material: peripheral blood, taken from a patient treated with radiotherapy plus ipilimumab. The V gene is TRBV7-2, the J gene TRBJ1-1; TRBD1 might be the D (5 bases). This TCR derives from a human donor with non-small cell lung cancer that progressed on radiotherapy plus ipilimumab. Some clones in this sample may be carry-over from other donors' samples. The CDR3 region is CASDPGLSTEAFF. The CDR3 DNA follows: TGTGCCAGCGACCCGGGACTTAGCACTGAAGCTTTCTTT.